This TCR beta chain was documented in a study of response to subunit inactivated influenza vaccine (dated by TCRdb to the late 2010s). Broadly, across the study: Deep quantitative profiling of the T cell receptor repertoire was used in the study to follow responses to a trivalent subunit inactivated influenza vaccine. Summary of the overall study and its limitations: It was suggested by the authors that each seasonal influenza vaccination may recruit only a limited number of new T cells.

Trimming at the junction amounts to 5 bases on V and 1 base on J, and the germline ends lie 10 bases apart. Inclusive of the bounding cysteine and phenylalanine, the CDR3 is 14 residues long. Only the CDR3 region is kept as DNA, spanning 42 bases read in frame from base 1. Library construction relied on RT-PCR. Sequenced using an Illumina HiSeq 2500. In-frame beta chains were kept once TCRdb had trimmed the public reads at Q25 with fastp and called clones with MiXCR. CDR3 protein duplicates are merged, each entry listing the most common genes and DNA. For this sample there are around 790,000 distinct CDR3 sequences; 21% appear just once. The top ten clonotypes cover approximately 10% of the sample. Remarks on this clonotype: What this receptor recognizes is not known. The input lacks base qualities; no much larger clone sits a single base away.

The sequencing here drew on PBMCs from blood, taken approximately 5 days after vaccination. The origin of this receptor is a man aged 50-60 years who received an inactivated influenza vaccine. Donor details come from another sample of the same person, matched by shared clones. The sequence links TRBV12-3 or TRBV12-4 to TRBJ2-3; no D gene is confidently identified. CDR3 region: CASSQTLRTDTQYF. In nucleotide form, the sequence is TGTGCCAGCAGTCAGACTTTACGCACAGATACGCAGTATTTT.